This T cell receptor beta chain was identified in a study of shared clonotypes between healthy human individuals. Study context: Donor ages ranged 18 to 49 years: a couple of women, a few men.

Looked up from germline, CDR1 is SGHTA and CDR2 is FQGTGA. The CDR3 has 14 amino acids. J gave up 4 bases and V 5 bases, and 4 bases lay outside the gene matches. Overall study results and limits: Only a few donors were included, so the genetic and exposure-history diversity represented was limited. What naive subsets generally showed was a larger estimated richness than memory subsets showed.

Details on this clone: Its antigen is still unknown. This sample also contains other DNA sequences that code for the same CDR3.

Assay: immunoSEQ multiplex PCR; the TCRdb copy retains only in-frame clones and omits some. This table holds some 1.1 million clones, around three quarters found once. Sequencing was carried out using memory CD4+ T cells from PBMCs. The subset is: CD45RA-negative fraction. The TCR originated in a man younger than 35 in good health. Some clones in this sample may be carry-over from other donors' samples. The chain links TRBV7-3 to TRBJ1-5; 8 nucleotides agree with TRBD1. CDR3 sequence (DNA): TGTGCCAGCAGCCTTACAGGGGGTAATCAGCCCCAGCATTTT. This sequence encodes CASSLTGGNQPQHF.